This T cell receptor (beta chain) originates from a study of cytomegalovirus exposure and HLA in healthy donors. Background on the study: Genotyping of hundreds of donors showed that approximately 83% belonged to the Caucasian-associated ancestry cluster.

Worth noting for this clone: Its antigen is not identified.

Germline V lookup: CDR1 ENHRY, CDR2 SYGVKD. With V trimmed by 1 base and J by 6 bases, 11 bases remained unmatched. The CDR3 runs to 16 residues. Study-level points and caveats: Common viral pathogens (according to a later analysis) appeared linked to several of the most significant clusters.

Researchers ran the PCR with 60 Vbeta and 13 Jbeta primers. Sequenced by immunoSEQ multiplex PCR; TCRdb stores in-frame clones only, minus some. The sample has 90,000 to 110,000 clones; about 15% are singletons. The V gene is TRBV10-3, the J gene TRBJ1-2; 7 nucleotides line up with TRBD1. The source is a female donor in good health and CMV-seronegative. Sequenced input: PBMCs. This CDR3 is CAISELLEPQGNGYTF. The DNA of the CDR3 is TGTGCCATCAGTGAGTTGTTGGAGCCACAGGGGAATGGCTACACCTTC.